This section outlines one TCR beta chain sequence together with its context. Antigen unknown. PCR was performed a second time for roughly 7 to 11 cycles using a sample-barcoded 5' primer and a J-beta primer mix. From the 5' RACE reads, TCRdb called clonotypes with MiXCR, one entry per CDR3 protein. This sample has about 970,000 distinct CDR3 sequences, with roughly 51% found just once. The data derive from a study of blood T cells in healthy people across ages. The study's findings and limits: Researchers judged that diversity estimates from one million T cells fell short of true values.

The junction had 7 bases not matched to a gene; V was cut back by 1 base and J by 3 bases. Germline values: CDR1 DFQATT, CDR2 SNEGSKA (reference sequence). This CDR3 is built from 16 residues. This TCR derives from a woman aged 60-75 years in good health. The sequencing input was blood. J is TRBJ2-7 and V is TRBV20-1; 12 positions match TRBD2. The CDR3 sequence is CSARVSPSGRDYEQYF. CDR3 in DNA: TGCAGTGCTAGAGTCTCGCCTAGCGGGAGGGACTACGAGCAGTACTTC.